Each of the 29 T cell receptor beta chains below was sequenced from the same sample in a study of cytomegalovirus exposure and HLA in healthy donors. It was with 60 Vbeta and 13 Jbeta primers that the PCR ran. Assay used: immunoSEQ multiplex PCR; TCRdb lists only in-frame clones, some missing. The sample carries about 89,000 clones, about 80% recorded once. The specimen was PBMCs. These receptors all stem from a young man in good health and CMV-seropositive.

The V and J genes are TRBV6-1 and TRBJ2-7; D perhaps matches TRBD1 (5 bases). V was pared by 7 bases and J by 7 bases, with 14 bases between. Germline V gene sequence: CDR1 MNHNS, CDR2 SASEGT. CDR3 length: 12 residues. CDR3 DNA: TGTGCCAGCAATCAGGGATCTTGGGAGCAGTACTTC. Translation: CASNQGSWEQYF.

In the case of this clone: Other nucleotide sequences in the sample specify the same CDR3. This chain links TRBV29-1 with TRBJ2-1; 9 bases are a match to TRBD1. The CDR3 runs 13 residues. In germline, CDR1 is SQVTM, CDR2 ANQGSEA. V trimming: 6 bases; J trimming: 4 bases; junction bases outside the gene matches: 4. The CDR3 reads CSVETGGYNEQFF. In nucleotides, the CDR3 is TGCAGCGTCGAGACAGGGGGGTACAATGAGCAGTTCTTC.

V gene TRBV7-9 combines with J gene TRBJ1-1; TRBD1 might be the D (5 bases). V lost 2 bases to trimming and J lost 0 bases, with 10 bases between them. The germline gives CDR1 SEHNR, CDR2 FQNEAQ (reference sequence). CDR3 size: 15 residues. This CDR3 reads CASSLRAGLNTEAFF. The CDR3 DNA reads TGTGCCAGCAGCTTAAGGGCAGGGTTGAACACTGAAGCTTTCTTT. Combining the CDR3 with reference TRBV7-9 and TRBJ1-1 gives the whole variable domain DTGVSQNPRHKITKRGQNVTFRCDPISEHNRLYWYRQTLGQGPEFLTYFQNEAQLEKSRLLSDRFSAERPKGSFSTLEIQRTEQGDSAMYLCASSLRAGLNTEAFFGQGTRLTVV.

CDR3 nucleotides: TGTGCCTGGAGTCAGGGGGACAATCAGCCCCAGCATTTT. Protein sequence: CAWSQGDNQPQHF. The chain uses TRBV30 and TRBJ1-5, with 7 bases identical to TRBD1. Germline CDR1 reads GTSNPN; CDR2 reads SVGIG (reference sequence). J was trimmed by 3 bases and V by 2 bases; bases with no gene match: 1. The length of the CDR3 is 13 residues.

This clone has only a few counts. CDR3 DNA sequence: TGTGCCTGGAGTGAGGACGGACAAAATCAGCCCCAGCATTTT. This gives the protein CAWSEDGQNQPQHF. The chain joins TRBV30 to TRBJ1-5; the D gene is possibly TRBD1 (5 bases). V dropped 1 base and J dropped 4 bases, with 11 bases sitting between them. The CDR3 has 14 residues. The germline CDR1 and CDR2 sequences are GTSNPN and SVGIG (reference sequence).

The chain is built from TRBV11-2 and TRBJ1-1; tentative D call: TRBD1 (6 bases). The CDR3 extends over 16 amino acids. Per germline, CDR1 SGHAT and CDR2 FQNNGV. Trimming shortened V by 6 bases and J by 0 bases, and 17 bases separated the two germline ends. The CDR3 sequence: CASRSLGRTVNTEAFF. The DNA for the CDR3 is TGTGCCAGCAGATCACTTGGACGGACAGTGAACACTGAAGCTTTCTTT.

This clone was recorded only once. CDR3 bases: TGCGCCAGCAGCTACGACAGGGTCGCCGGGGAGCTGTTTTTT. This codes for CASSYDRVAGELFF. V usage is TRBV5-1 and J usage is TRBJ2-2; TRBD1 matches 7 bases. CDR3 length: 14 residues. Germline CDR1 is SGHRS and CDR2 is YFSETQ. V lost 3 bases to trimming and J lost 6 bases; unmatched junction nucleotides: 5.

This rearrangement joins TRBV5-1 to TRBJ1-2; 9 positions match TRBD1. Trimming at V came to 2 bases and at J to 0 bases, leaving 11 bases not matched to a gene. Per the germline V gene, CDR1 is SGHRS and CDR2 is YFSETQ. This CDR3 comprises 18 residues. Here the CDR3 reads CASSLLYARQGANYGYTF. In DNA form, the CDR3 reads TGCGCCAGCAGCTTACTATATGCCCGACAGGGGGCTAACTATGGCTACACCTTC.

This clone appeared once. The chain employs TRBV13 and TRBJ2-5; 10 bases line up with TRBD2. Trimming removed 4 bases from V and 5 bases from J; junction bases left unmatched: 10. Looked up from germline, CDR1 is PRHDT and CDR2 is FYEKMQ (reference sequence). The CDR3 has 16 amino acids. CDR3 coding DNA: TGTGCCAGCAGCTCCTTCAGCGGGGGGGCCGGGGAGACCCAGTACTTC. This gives the protein CASSSFSGGAGETQYF.

This rearrangement joins TRBV7-9 to TRBJ2-5, with TRBD1 as a possible D gene (6 bases). The end of the DNA fits TRBJ2-7 better, so the J call may be wrong. From germline, CDR1 is SEHNR and CDR2 FQNEAQ (reference sequence). This CDR3 region has 15 residues. DNA of the CDR3: TGTGCCAGCGTCCGATCCGGGACATCTCTCTACGAGCAGTACTTC. This sequence encodes CASVRSGTSLYEQYF.

The chain links TRBV6-5 to TRBJ1-2; 9 nucleotides match TRBD1. This CDR3 spans 16 amino acids. Germline CDR1 MNHEY, CDR2 SVGAGI. With 0 bases clipped from V and 4 bases from J, the junction kept 6 bases outside the gene matches. The CDR3 spells CASSYSLGQGFYGYTF. The CDR3 bases are TGTGCCAGCAGTTACTCACTGGGACAGGGTTTCTATGGCTACACCTTC.

The chain couples TRBV19 to TRBJ2-7; 9 bases agree with TRBD1. The CDR3 loop spans 15 amino acids. In germline, CDR1 is LNHDA, CDR2 SQIVND (reference sequence). V was clipped by 6 bases and J by 0 bases; unmatched bases: 6. This chain's CDR3 is CASRAGTGNSYEQYF. The CDR3 nucleotides are TGTGCCAGTAGGGCGGGGACAGGGAACTCCTACGAGCAGTACTTC.

The chain is built from TRBV11-2 and TRBJ2-7; TRBD1 aligns across 8 bases. CDR1 and CDR2 (germline): SGHAT, FQNNGV. This CDR3 has 15 residues. Unmatched junction bases numbered 10, after V lost 5 bases and J lost 4 bases. CDR3 DNA: TGTGCCAGCAGCACCGGACAGGGTACCGCATACGAGCAGTACTTC. Its protein is CASSTGQGTAYEQYF.

This clone was seen just once. The chain employs TRBV4-1 and TRBJ2-1; TRBD2 aligns across 8 bases. With V trimmed by 4 bases and J by 1 base, 9 bases remained unmatched. CDR1 is MGHRA, CDR2 YSYEKL, per germline. The CDR3 runs 17 residues. The CDR3 region is CASSRGGLAGSYNEQFF. The CDR3 DNA reads TGCGCCAGCAGCCGTGGGGGATTAGCGGGGTCCTACAATGAGCAGTTCTTC.

The CDR3 reads CASRGGAEPLYGYTF. CDR3 in DNA: TGTGCCAGCAGGGGAGGGGCGGAACCGCTGTATGGCTACACCTTC. V gene TRBV6-5 combines with J gene TRBJ1-2; D is possibly TRBD1 (5 bases). This CDR3 is built from 15 residues. V lost 6 bases, J lost 5 bases, and 19 bases lay in between. Per germline, CDR1 MNHEY and CDR2 SVGAGI.

The V and J genes are TRBV19 and TRBJ1-2; 7 bases agree with TRBD1. The CDR3 contains 15 residues. Germline values: CDR1 LNHDA, CDR2 SQIVND (reference sequence). The junction had 10 bases not matched to a gene; V was cut back by 7 bases and J by 2 bases. CDR3 nucleotide sequence: TGTGCCAGTACTTCTACAGGGGACGGAAACTATGGCTACACCTTC. It encodes CASTSTGDGNYGYTF.

The CDR3 loop is CASSTLTGSNQPQHF. The CDR3 DNA is TGTGCCAGTAGTACCTTGACAGGGAGCAATCAGCCCCAGCATTTT. The rearrangement uses TRBV19 and TRBJ1-5; 7 bases line up with TRBD1. The CDR3 spans 15 residues. Germline V gives CDR1 LNHDA, CDR2 SQIVND (reference sequence). Trimming took 4 bases from V and 1 from J; bases not matched to a gene: 4.

The chain joins TRBV12-5 to TRBJ2-5, with 7 bases lining up with TRBD2. Germline V CDR1 and CDR2: LGHNT, FRNRAP. This CDR3 comprises 16 residues. Trimming removed 1 base from V and 1 base from J; junction bases left unmatched: 6. For the CDR3, the DNA is TGTGCTAGTGGTTTGGGAAGCGGGACGGGCCAAGAGACCCAGTACTTC. It codes for CASGLGSGTGQETQYF.

As to this clone: Germline is not matched at one junction end, which may reflect a read error. The V call is TRBV7-9, the J call TRBJ1-3, with no clear D. The CDR3 totals 12 residues. Germline-derived CDR1 and CDR2 are SEHNR and FQNEAQ (reference sequence). The CDR3 region is CTSSLFTDTIYF. CDR3 bases: TGTACCAGCAGCTTATTTACGGACACCATATATTTT.

This clone came up a few times. This chain joins TRBV15 and TRBJ1-6, with TRBD1 matching over 9 bases. Germline V gene data show CDR1 as LNHNV and CDR2 as YYDKDF (reference sequence). The CDR3 is 14 residues long. The trim removed 4 bases at V and 9 bases at J, leaving 4 bases unmatched. The CDR3 region has the DNA TGTGCCACCAGCAAGGGACAGGGAGGTTCACCCCTCCACTTT. Amino acids: CATSKGQGGSPLHF. The full variable domain, rest sourced from reference TRBV15 and TRBJ1-6, is DAMVIQNPRYQVTQFGKPVTLSCSQTLNHNVMYWYQQKSSQAPKLLFHYYDKDFNNEADTPDNFQSRRPNTSFCFLDIRSPGLGDTAMYLCATSKGQGGSPLHFGNGTRLTVT.

The CDR3 DNA reads as TGTGCCAGCACCGCAGGGACAGGAGCTTTCTTT. Its protein is CASTAGTGAFF. The V gene is TRBV6-5, the J gene TRBJ1-1; 8 bases are shared with TRBD1. The length of the CDR3 is 11 residues. Trimming cost V 7 bases and J 10 bases; bases outside gene matches: 5. The germline V gene has CDR1 MNHEY and CDR2 SVGAGI.

This clone was seen many times. The chain has TRBV6-1 and TRBJ2-3; 9 nucleotides line up with TRBD1. The CDR3 covers 14 residues. J was trimmed by 4 bases and V by 6 bases; bases with no gene match: 5. Germline CDR1 MNHNS, CDR2 SASEGT. The CDR3 protein is CASRRTGEADTQYF. CDR3 nucleotides: TGTGCCAGCAGGAGGACAGGGGAGGCAGATACGCAGTATTTT.

V usage is TRBV6-6 and J usage is TRBJ2-7; 9 bases are a match to TRBD1. The length of the CDR3 is 15 residues. V lost 5 bases to trimming and J lost 2 bases; unmatched junction nucleotides: 7. In germline, CDR1 is MNHNY, CDR2 SVGAGI (reference sequence). The CDR3 DNA reads as TGTGCCAGCAGTCTAAGCGGGACAGGGCCCTACGAGCAGTACTTC. Its translation is CASSLSGTGPYEQYF.

This clone was detected only a few times. The genes are TRBV10-3 and TRBJ1-4; possibly TRBD1 for D (5 bases). The germline V gene encodes CDR1 ENHRY and CDR2 SYGVKD. This CDR3 contains 14 residues. Trimming shortened V by 3 bases and J by 6 bases, and 11 bases separated the two germline ends. The CDR3 sequence is CAISDGGGYEKLFF. In DNA form, the CDR3 reads TGTGCCATCAGTGACGGCGGGGGGTATGAAAAACTGTTTTTT.

This chain uses TRBV2 with TRBJ1-1, with D perhaps TRBD1 (5 bases). The CDR3 length is 13 residues. Trimming cost V 5 bases and J 12 bases, with 19 bases left between them. CDR1 and CDR2 from the germline V gene are SNHLY and FYNNEI. CDR3 DNA: TGTGCCAGCAGTCCCCAGGGAACCCCTGTCTCTTTCTTT. It translates to CASSPQGTPVSFF.

This clone was observed a few times. This chain joins TRBV2 and TRBJ1-5; D ambiguous. Per germline, CDR1 SNHLY and CDR2 FYNNEI. The CDR3 consists of 14 residues. V was shortened by 6 bases and J by 5 bases, with 14 bases between the two germline ends. The CDR3 bases are TGTGCCAGCAGAGCCGACGGGGATGATCAGCCCCAGCATTTT. Its protein product is CASRADGDDQPQHF.

The V gene is TRBV6-1, the J gene TRBJ1-2; 7 nucleotides match TRBD1. With V trimmed by 8 bases and J by 4 bases, 7 bases remained unmatched. Germline values: CDR1 MNHNS, CDR2 SASEGT. This CDR3 is 13 amino acids long. The chain's CDR3 is CASRETGSYGYTF. In DNA form, the CDR3 reads TGTGCCAGCCGAGAGACAGGGAGCTATGGCTACACCTTC.

The chain combines TRBV7-3 with TRBJ2-3; D perhaps matches TRBD2 (5 bases). Deletions cut 6 bases from V and 0 bases from J, with 10 bases between. The CDR3 has 14 amino acids. Germline CDR1 reads SGHTA; CDR2 reads FQGTGA. DNA of the CDR3: TGTGCCAGCAGTCCCGGGAAAAGCACAGATACGCAGTATTTT. It encodes CASSPGKSTDTQYF.

J is TRBJ2-2 and V is TRBV9; D gene ambiguous. The germline CDR1 and CDR2 sequences are SGDLS and YYNGEE. The CDR3 is 12 residues long. V shed 3 bases and J shed 5 bases, with 5 bases lying between them. The CDR3 region is CASSDRTGELFF. The CDR3 DNA sequence: TGTGCCAGCAGCGATAGAACCGGGGAGCTGTTTTTT. The full variable domain, completed using reference TRBV9 and TRBJ2-2, is DSGVTQTPKHLITATGQRVTLRCSPRSGDLSVYWYQQSLDQGLQFLIQYYNGEERAKGNILERFSAQQFPDLHSELNLSSLELGDSALYFCASSDRTGELFFGEGSRLTVL.